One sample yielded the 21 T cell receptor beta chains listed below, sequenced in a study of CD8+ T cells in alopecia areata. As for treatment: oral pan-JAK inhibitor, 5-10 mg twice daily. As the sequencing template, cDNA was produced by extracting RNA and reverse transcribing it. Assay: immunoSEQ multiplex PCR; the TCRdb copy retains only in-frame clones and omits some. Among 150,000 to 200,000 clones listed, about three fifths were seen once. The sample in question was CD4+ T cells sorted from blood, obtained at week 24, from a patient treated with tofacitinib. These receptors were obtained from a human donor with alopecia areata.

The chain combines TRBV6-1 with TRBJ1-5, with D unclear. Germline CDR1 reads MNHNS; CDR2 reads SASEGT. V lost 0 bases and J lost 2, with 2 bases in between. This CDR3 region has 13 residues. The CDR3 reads CASSEAGNQPQHF. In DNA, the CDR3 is TGTGCCAGCAGTGAAGCAGGCAATCAGCCCCAGCATTTT.

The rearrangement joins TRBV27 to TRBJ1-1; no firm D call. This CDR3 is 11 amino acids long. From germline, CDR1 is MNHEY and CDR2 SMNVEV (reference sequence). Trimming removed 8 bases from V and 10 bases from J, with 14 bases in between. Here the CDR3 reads CASHGGEGAFF. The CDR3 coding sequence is TGTGCCAGCCATGGCGGGGAGGGAGCTTTCTTT.

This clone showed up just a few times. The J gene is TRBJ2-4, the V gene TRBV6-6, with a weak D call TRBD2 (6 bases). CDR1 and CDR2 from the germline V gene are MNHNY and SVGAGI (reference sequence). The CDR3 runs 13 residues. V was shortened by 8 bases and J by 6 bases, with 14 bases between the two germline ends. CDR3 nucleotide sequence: TGTGCCAGCGAACAAGGAGCGGGAAACATTCAGTACTTC. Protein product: CASEQGAGNIQYF.

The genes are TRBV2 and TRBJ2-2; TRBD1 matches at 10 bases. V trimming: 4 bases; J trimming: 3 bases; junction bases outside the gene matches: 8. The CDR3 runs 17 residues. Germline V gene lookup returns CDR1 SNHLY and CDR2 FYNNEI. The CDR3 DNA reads TGTGCCAGCAGTGGGGGTTTTGGGACAGGGGACACCGGGGAGCTGTTTTTT. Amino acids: CASSGGFGTGDTGELFF.

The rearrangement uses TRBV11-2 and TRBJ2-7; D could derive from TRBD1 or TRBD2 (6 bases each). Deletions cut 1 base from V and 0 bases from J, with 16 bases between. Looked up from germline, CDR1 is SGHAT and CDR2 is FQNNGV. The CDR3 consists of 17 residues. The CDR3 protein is CASSLVGGGQSSYEQYF. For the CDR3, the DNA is TGTGCCAGCAGCTTAGTAGGTGGGGGGCAGAGCTCCTACGAGCAGTACTTC. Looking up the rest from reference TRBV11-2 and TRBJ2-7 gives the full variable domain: EAGVAQSPRYKIIEKRQSVAFWCNPISGHATLYWYQQILGQGPKLLIQFQNNGVVDDSQLPKDRFSAERLKGVDSTLKIQPAKLEDSAVYLCASSLVGGGQSSYEQYFGPGTRLTVT.

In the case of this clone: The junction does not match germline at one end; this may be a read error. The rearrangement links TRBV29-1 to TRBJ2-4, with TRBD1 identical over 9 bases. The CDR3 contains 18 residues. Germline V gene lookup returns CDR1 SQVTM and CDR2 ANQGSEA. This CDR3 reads CSVREDRGFLIAKNLQYF. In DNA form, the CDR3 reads TGCAGCGTCAGAGAGGACAGGGGATTCCTTATAGCCAAAAACCTTCAGTACTTC.

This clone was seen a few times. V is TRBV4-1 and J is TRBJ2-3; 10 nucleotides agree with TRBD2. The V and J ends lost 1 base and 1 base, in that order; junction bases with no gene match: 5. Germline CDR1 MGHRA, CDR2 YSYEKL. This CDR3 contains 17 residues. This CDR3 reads CASSQAPLAGGTDTQYF. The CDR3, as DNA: TGCGCCAGCAGCCAAGCTCCCCTAGCGGGGGGCACAGATACGCAGTATTTT.

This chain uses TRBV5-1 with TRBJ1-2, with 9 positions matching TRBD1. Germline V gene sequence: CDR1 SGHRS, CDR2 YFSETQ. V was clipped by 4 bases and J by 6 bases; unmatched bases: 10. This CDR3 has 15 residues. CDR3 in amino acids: CASSTEQGAINGYTF. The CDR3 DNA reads TGCGCCAGCAGCACTGAACAGGGGGCGATAAATGGCTACACCTTC.

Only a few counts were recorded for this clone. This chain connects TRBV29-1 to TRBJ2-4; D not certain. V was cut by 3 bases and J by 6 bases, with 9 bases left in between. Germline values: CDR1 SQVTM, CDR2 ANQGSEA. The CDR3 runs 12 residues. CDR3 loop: CSVDVLGNIQYF. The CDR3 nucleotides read TGCAGCGTTGATGTCCTGGGAAACATTCAGTACTTC.

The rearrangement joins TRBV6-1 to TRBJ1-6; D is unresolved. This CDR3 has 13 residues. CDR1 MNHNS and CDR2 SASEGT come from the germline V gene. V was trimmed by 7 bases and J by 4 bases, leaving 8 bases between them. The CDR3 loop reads CASTEVYNSPLHF. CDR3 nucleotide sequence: TGTGCCAGCACGGAGGTTTATAATTCACCCCTCCACTTT.

For the CDR3, the DNA is TGCAGCGTCACAATTGGGAACACTGAAGCTTTCTTT. Translating it yields CSVTIGNTEAFF. V is TRBV29-1 and J is TRBJ1-1; unclear D gene. This CDR3 comprises 12 residues. Looked up from germline, CDR1 is SQVTM and CDR2 is ANQGSEA. V lost 6 bases to trimming and J lost 1 base, with 9 bases between them.

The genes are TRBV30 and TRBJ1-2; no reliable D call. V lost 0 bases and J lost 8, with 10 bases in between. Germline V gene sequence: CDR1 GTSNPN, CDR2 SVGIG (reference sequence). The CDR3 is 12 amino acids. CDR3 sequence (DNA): TGTGCCTGGAGTGTAGCAGGAAGGGGCTACACCTTC. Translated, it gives CAWSVAGRGYTF.

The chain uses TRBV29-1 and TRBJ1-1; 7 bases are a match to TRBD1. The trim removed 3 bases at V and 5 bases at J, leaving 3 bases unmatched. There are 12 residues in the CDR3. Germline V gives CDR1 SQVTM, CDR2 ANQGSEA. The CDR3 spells CSVETGSTEAFF. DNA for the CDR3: TGCAGCGTTGAGACAGGGTCGACTGAAGCTTTCTTT. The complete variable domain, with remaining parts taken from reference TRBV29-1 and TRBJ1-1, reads SAVISQKPSRDICQRGTSLTIQCQVDSQVTMMFWYRQQPGQSLTLIATANQGSEATYESGFVIDKFPISRPNLTFSTLTVSNMSPEDSSIYLCSVETGSTEAFFGQGTRLTVV.

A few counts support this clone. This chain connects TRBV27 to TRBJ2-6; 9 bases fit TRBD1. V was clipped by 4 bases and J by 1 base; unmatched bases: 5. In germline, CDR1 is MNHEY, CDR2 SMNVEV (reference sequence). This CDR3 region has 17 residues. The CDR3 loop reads CASSYYRGPSGANVLTF. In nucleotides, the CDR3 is TGTGCCAGCAGTTACTACAGGGGGCCTTCTGGGGCCAACGTCCTGACTTTC.

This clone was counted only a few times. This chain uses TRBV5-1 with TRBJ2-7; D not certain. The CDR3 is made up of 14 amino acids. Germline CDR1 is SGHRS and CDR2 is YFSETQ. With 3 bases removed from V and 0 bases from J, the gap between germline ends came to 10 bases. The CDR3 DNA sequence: TGCGCCAGCAGCTCCGATGCACACTCCTACGAGCAGTACTTC. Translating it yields CASSSDAHSYEQYF.

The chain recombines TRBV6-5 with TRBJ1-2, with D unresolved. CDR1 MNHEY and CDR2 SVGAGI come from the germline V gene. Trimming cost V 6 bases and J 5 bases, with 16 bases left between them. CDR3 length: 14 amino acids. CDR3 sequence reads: CASSLDGQYYGYTF. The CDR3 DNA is TGTGCCAGCAGCCTAGACGGCCAGTATTATGGCTACACCTTC.

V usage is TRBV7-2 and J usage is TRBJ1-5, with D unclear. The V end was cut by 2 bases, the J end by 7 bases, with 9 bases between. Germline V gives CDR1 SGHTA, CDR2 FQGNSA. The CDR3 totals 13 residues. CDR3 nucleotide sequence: TGTGCCAGCAGCTTATACGGCGGGCAGCCCCAGCATTTT. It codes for CASSLYGGQPQHF.

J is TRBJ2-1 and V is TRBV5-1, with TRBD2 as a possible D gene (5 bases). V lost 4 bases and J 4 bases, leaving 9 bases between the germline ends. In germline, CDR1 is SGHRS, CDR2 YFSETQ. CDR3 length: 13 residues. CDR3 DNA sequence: TGCGCCAGCAGCGTGGACTCGTACAATGAGCAGTTCTTC. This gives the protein CASSVDSYNEQFF.

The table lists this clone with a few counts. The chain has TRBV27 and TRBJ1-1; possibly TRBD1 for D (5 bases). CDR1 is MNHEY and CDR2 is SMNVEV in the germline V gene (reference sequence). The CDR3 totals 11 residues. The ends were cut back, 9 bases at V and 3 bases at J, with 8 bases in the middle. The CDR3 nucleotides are TGTGCCAGTCAGGGCCACACTGAAGCTTTCTTT. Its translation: CASQGHTEAFF.

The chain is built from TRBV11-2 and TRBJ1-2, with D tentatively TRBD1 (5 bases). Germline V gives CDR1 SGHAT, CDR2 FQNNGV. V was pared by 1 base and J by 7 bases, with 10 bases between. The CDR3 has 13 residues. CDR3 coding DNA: TGTGCCAGCAGCTTAGTCAGGGCTGGTGGCTACACCTTC. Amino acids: CASSLVRAGGYTF. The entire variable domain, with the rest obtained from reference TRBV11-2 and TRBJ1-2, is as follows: EAGVAQSPRYKIIEKRQSVAFWCNPISGHATLYWYQQILGQGPKLLIQFQNNGVVDDSQLPKDRFSAERLKGVDSTLKIQPAKLEDSAVYLCASSLVRAGGYTFGSGTRLTVV.

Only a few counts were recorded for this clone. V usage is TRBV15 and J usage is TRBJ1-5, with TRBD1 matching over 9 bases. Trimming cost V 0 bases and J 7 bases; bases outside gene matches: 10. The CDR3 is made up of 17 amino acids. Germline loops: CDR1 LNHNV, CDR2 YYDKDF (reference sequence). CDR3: CATSRDSDRGSWQPQHF. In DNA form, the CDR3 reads TGTGCCACCAGCAGAGATTCGGACAGGGGTAGTTGGCAGCCCCAGCATTTT.